This entry lists 25 T cell receptor beta chains sequenced from one sample in a study of control samples from healthy donors and cancer patients. The assay was immunoSEQ multiplex PCR, and TCRdb's table has in-frame clones only and misses some. The table records 150,000 to 200,000 clones, around 90% of them present only once. Sequences were obtained from blood. The receptor source for this set is a woman between 50 and 59 years old in good health.

This clone came up a few times. This chain connects TRBV4-1 to TRBJ1-4; 8 bases are a match to TRBD1. The germline gives CDR1 MGHRA, CDR2 YSYEKL. The CDR3 runs to 15 residues. The V segment lost 4 bases and the J segment 6 bases; nucleotides outside the gene matches: 7. The CDR3 loop is CASSRLGTGYEKLFF. The CDR3 nucleotides are TGCGCCAGCAGCCGCCTAGGGACAGGATATGAAAAACTGTTTTTT.

This clone was picked up a small number of times. The CDR3 protein is CASSQADYGYTF. The CDR3 coding sequence is TGTGCCAGCAGCCAAGCCGACTATGGCTACACCTTC. V and J are TRBV3-1 (or the pseudogene TRBV3-2) and TRBJ1-2; D is undetermined. The CDR3 covers 12 residues. CDR1 and CDR2 (germline): LGHDT, YNNKEL (reference sequence). Trimming left V 1 base short and J 3 bases short, with 3 bases between.

With respect to this clone: The junction and the germline gene differ at one end; a read error may be behind it. The chain has TRBV10-3 and TRBJ1-4; D is unresolved. The CDR3 runs 14 residues. Germline CDR1 is ENHRY and CDR2 is SYGVKD. CDR3 nucleotides: TGTGCCATCAGTGTTACAGCAACAAATGAAAAACTGTTTTTT. This gives the protein CAISVTATNEKLFF.

This clone was seen more than once but under ten times. This chain links TRBV7-8 with TRBJ2-7; 8 bases align to TRBD1. V lost 5 bases, J lost 3 bases, and 6 bases stayed unmatched. Germline-derived CDR1 and CDR2 are SGHVS and FQNEAQ. The CDR3 has 14 amino acids. CDR3 protein: CASSPSDRVYEQYF. The CDR3 DNA reads TGTGCCAGCAGCCCATCGGACAGGGTCTACGAGCAGTACTTC.

This chain links TRBV19 with TRBJ2-3; 9 bases are a match to TRBD2. This CDR3 comprises 16 residues. After removal of 0 bases from V and 5 bases from J, the junction contained 6 bases not matched to a gene. Per germline, CDR1 LNHDA and CDR2 SQIVND (reference sequence). This CDR3 is CASSIDLLAGVDTQYF. CDR3 in DNA: TGTGCCAGTAGTATAGATCTATTAGCGGGAGTAGATACGCAGTATTTT.

The gene calls are TRBV21-1 and TRBJ2-3; TRBD2 was called by the table and not checked on the DNA. TRBV21-1 is a listed pseudogene. The CDR3 totals 17 residues. The CDR3 DNA reads as TGTGCCAGCAGCTTTCTAGCGGGGGAGAGGAGTATAGGTACGCAGTATTTT. This translates into CASSFLAGERSIGTQYF.

This clone was counted between two and nine times. This rearrangement joins TRBV7-6 to TRBJ2-5; D gene uncertain. V lost 4 bases, J lost 4 bases, and 16 bases lay in between. CDR1 and CDR2 (germline): SGHVS, FNYEAQ. There are 15 residues in the CDR3. CDR3 bases: TGTGCCAGCAGCTCACGACCTTCCAACCGAGAGACCCAGTACTTC. It translates to CASSSRPSNRETQYF.

Concerning this clone: Other DNA sequences of this sample code for an identical CDR3. The gene calls are TRBV12-3 or TRBV12-4 and TRBJ2-1; no firm D call. This CDR3 is 12 amino acids long. V was pared by 3 bases and J by 7 bases, with 7 bases between. The CDR3 DNA reads as TGTGCCAGCAGTTTCGGTGGGAATGAGCAGTTCTTC. Translation: CASSFGGNEQFF.

The chain links TRBV21-1 to TRBJ2-2; no DNA check was done on the table's D call, TRBD1. TRBV21-1 is deemed a pseudogene. This CDR3 has 17 residues. The CDR3 region has the DNA TGTGCCAGCAGCAAAGGGGCGGGCCACAGGGCTGACGGGGAGCTGTTTTTT. It codes for CASSKGAGHRADGELFF.

The J gene is TRBJ1-2, the V gene TRBV7-3; 9 bases agree with TRBD1. Germline CDR1 reads SGHTA; CDR2 reads FQGTGA. The junction had 4 bases not matched to a gene; V was cut back by 4 bases and J by 7 bases. This CDR3 is 13 amino acids long. For the CDR3, the DNA is TGTGCCAGCAGCTCAGGACAGGGGCCTGGCTACACCTTC. Its translation is CASSSGQGPGYTF.

J is TRBJ1-4 and V is TRBV7-2; perhaps TRBD1 as D (6 bases). V was clipped by 3 bases and J by 8 bases, with 16 bases between them. The CDR3 totals 15 residues. Germline assignment: CDR1 SGHTA and CDR2 FQGNSA. CDR3 nucleotide sequence: TGTGCCAGCAGCTTTTGGGGGCGCGAGGGAGAAAAACTGTTTTTT. This codes for CASSFWGREGEKLFF.

The V and J genes are TRBV5-1 and TRBJ2-1, with 7 bases matching TRBD2. With V trimmed by 7 bases and J by 7 bases, 14 bases remained unmatched. The CDR3 contains 15 residues. Looked up from germline, CDR1 is SGHRS and CDR2 is YFSETQ. The CDR3 region is CASSPLAGVANEQFF. Here the CDR3 DNA reads TGCGCCAGCTCGCCCCTGGCGGGAGTGGCGAATGAGCAGTTCTTC.

The rearrangement joins TRBV2 to TRBJ1-4, with 10 bases identical to TRBD1. J gave up 7 bases and V 4 bases, and 9 bases lay outside the gene matches. Germline-derived CDR1 and CDR2 are SNHLY and FYNNEI. The CDR3 covers 16 residues. CDR3 loop: CASSVLSGTGAEKLFF. The CDR3 DNA reads as TGTGCCAGCAGTGTCCTTTCCGGGACAGGGGCTGAAAAACTGTTTTTT.

This clone turned up a few times. The chain combines TRBV18 with TRBJ1-5, with 11 positions matching TRBD1. Losses at the gene ends were 6 bases for V and 4 bases for J; bases not matched to a gene: 5. CDR1 is KGHSH and CDR2 is LQKENI in the germline V gene. The CDR3 spans 15 residues. CDR3 bases: TGTGCCAGCTCTCGGACAGGGGGCGCGAATCAGCCCCAGCATTTT. This sequence encodes CASSRTGGANQPQHF.

V and J are TRBV7-2 and TRBJ2-2; 7 bases agree with TRBD2. This CDR3 comprises 16 residues. V trimming: 5 bases; J trimming: 0 bases; junction bases outside the gene matches: 6. Germline CDR1 and CDR2: SGHTA and FQGNSA. The CDR3 loop is CASSKHAGANTGELFF. DNA of the CDR3: TGTGCCAGCAGCAAACACGCGGGAGCGAACACCGGGGAGCTGTTTTTT.

In this sample, this clone turned up once. This rearrangement joins TRBV28 to TRBJ1-2; no definite D call. V gave up 5 bases and J gave up 2 bases, with 12 bases separating them. This CDR3 comprises 14 residues. Germline assignment: CDR1 MDHEN and CDR2 SYDVKM. The CDR3 DNA is TGTGCCAGCAGTCTAGAACAGTGGAACTATGGCTACACCTTC. Amino acids: CASSLEQWNYGYTF.

This clone was detected only a few times. The V call is TRBV7-9, the J call TRBJ1-6; no firm D call. The germline gives CDR1 SEHNR, CDR2 FQNEAQ (reference sequence). This CDR3 has 15 residues. V shed 2 bases and J shed 6 bases, with 11 bases lying between them. The CDR3 loop reads CASSLLSGGNSPLHF. The CDR3, as DNA: TGTGCCAGCAGCTTACTCTCGGGAGGTAATTCACCCCTCCACTTT.

The rearrangement uses TRBV7-8 and TRBJ2-7; the D call may be TRBD1 or TRBD2 (5 bases each). Germline CDR1 SGHVS, CDR2 FQNEAQ. V was trimmed by 5 bases and J by 0 bases, leaving 17 bases between them. CDR3 length: 16 residues. The DNA for the CDR3 is TGTGCCAGCAGCCTAAGAGGGACGTGGAGCTCCTACGAGCAGTACTTC. It yields the protein CASSLRGTWSSYEQYF.

The chain couples TRBV9 to TRBJ2-1; 8 bases agree with TRBD2. The CDR3 is made up of 15 amino acids. V gave up 0 bases and J gave up 4 bases; unmatched junction bases: 3. Germline CDR1 and CDR2: SGDLS and YYNGEE. CDR3 in DNA: TGTGCCAGCAGCGTAGCGGGAGGGGTTTACAATGAGCAGTTCTTC. It yields the protein CASSVAGGVYNEQFF.

DNA of the CDR3: TGTGCCAGCAGTTACTCGAGCCGGGGCTCCTACAATGAGCAGTTCTTC. Translating it yields CASSYSSRGSYNEQFF. J is TRBJ2-1 and V is TRBV6-5; a weak D match, TRBD2 (5 bases). Germline lookup yields CDR1 MNHEY and CDR2 SVGAGI. The germline V and J ends were trimmed by 0 bases and 0 bases, with 9 bases remaining between them. This CDR3 spans 16 amino acids.

This rearrangement joins TRBV5-1 to TRBJ2-1; D perhaps matches TRBD2 (6 bases). Germline lookup yields CDR1 SGHRS and CDR2 YFSETQ. Trimming removed 4 bases at V and 8 bases at J, with 13 bases between. CDR3 length: 13 residues. CDR3 bases: TGCGCCAGCAGCAACGGAGGGCCGGATGAGCAGTTCTTC. Protein sequence: CASSNGGPDEQFF.

Points on this clone: The sample contains more than one DNA sequence encoding this CDR3. The gene calls are TRBV6-2 or TRBV6-3 and TRBJ1-5; no definite D call. The CDR3 covers 12 residues. The V gene's germline CDR1 is MNHEY and CDR2 SVGEGT. V was clipped by 2 bases and J by 3 bases, with 2 bases between them. The CDR3 DNA reads as TGTGCCAGCAGTTACACCAATCAGCCCCAGCATTTT. It specifies CASSYTNQPQHF.

The chain recombines TRBV4-3 with TRBJ1-2; 7 nucleotides line up with TRBD1. The CDR3 extends over 16 amino acids. The germline gives CDR1 LGHNA, CDR2 YSLEER. Trimming cost V 0 bases and J 4 bases; bases outside gene matches: 8. CDR3 region: CASSQEATGDSYGYTF. CDR3 coding DNA: TGCGCCAGCAGCCAAGAGGCTACAGGGGATAGCTATGGCTACACCTTC.

The chain carries TRBV5-1 and TRBJ2-7; tentative D call: TRBD2 (5 bases). The germline gives CDR1 SGHRS, CDR2 YFSETQ. The CDR3 sequence is 12 residues long. V dropped 2 bases and J dropped 5 bases, with 8 bases sitting between them. This chain's CDR3 is CASSFNGDEQYF. The CDR3 DNA reads as TGCGCCAGCAGCTTCAACGGGGACGAGCAGTACTTC. Based on the CDR3 plus reference TRBV5-1 and TRBJ2-7, the full variable domain is KAGVTQTPRYLIKTRGQQVTLSCSPISGHRSVSWYQQTPGQGLQFLFEYFSETQRNKGNFPGRFSGRQFSNSRSEMNVSTLELGDSALYLCASSFNGDEQYFGPGTRLTVT.

This chain links TRBV27 with TRBJ1-1, with D uncertain. The germline V gene encodes CDR1 MNHEY and CDR2 SMNVEV (reference sequence). V shed 3 bases and J shed 4 bases, with 12 bases lying between them. The CDR3 runs to 14 residues. The CDR3 protein is CASSFFGRGTEAFF. The CDR3 region has the DNA TGTGCCAGCAGTTTCTTCGGGCGGGGCACTGAAGCTTTCTTT.